This paragraph covers one T cell receptor (beta chain) sequence. What it binds is unknown. This sample stems from a study of cytomegalovirus exposure and HLA in healthy donors. The study, taken as a whole, reports: A few chains linked to CMV were shown in vitro to be specific for CMV antigens.

Clones were sequenced by immunoSEQ multiplex PCR, and TCRdb holds only the in-frame ones, with some missing. Among some 170,000 clones, about 89% were seen once, and the ten largest hold 2% to 3%. Germline V gene data show CDR1 as MNHNY and CDR2 as SVGAGI (reference sequence). This CDR3 spans 14 amino acids. Trimming left V 2 bases short and J 0 bases short, with 7 bases between. Material for sequencing was PBMCs. The V and J genes are TRBV6-6 and TRBJ1-1; no definite D call. The receptor was isolated from a man younger than 35 in good health and CMV-seropositive. CDR3 bases: TGTGCCAGCAGTTACACCCCAGTGAACACTGAAGCTTTCTTT. Its protein is CASSYTPVNTEAFF.